The 19 T cell receptor beta chains in this list originate from one sample, sequenced in a study of blood T cell repertoires in COVID-19. Clones were read by immunoSEQ multiplex PCR, and TCRdb kept only the in-frame ones, dropping some. The table lists about 220,000 clones, 85% of them singletons. The specimen was peripheral blood. The receptors stem from a woman aged 65 to 85 with COVID-19, enrolled during active disease.

This chain joins TRBV5-8 and TRBJ1-1; maybe TRBD1 (5 bases). CDR3 length equals 15 residues. Germline CDR1 and CDR2: SGHTS and YDEGEE. Between the trimmed V and J ends, which lost 1 base and 0 bases, there was a span of 10 bases. The CDR3 nucleotides read TGTGCCAGCAGCTTGCTTGACAGCATGAACACTGAAGCTTTCTTT. Protein product: CASSLLDSMNTEAFF.

The rearrangement joins TRBV5-6 to TRBJ2-2; no clear D. The V end lost 2 bases, the J end lost 8 bases, and 19 bases lay between the germline ends. CDR1 SGHDT and CDR2 YYEEEE come from the germline V gene. This CDR3 has 16 amino acids. DNA of the CDR3: TGTGCCAGCAGCTTTGCGGCAGCTTGGTCAGCTGGGGAGCTGTTTTTT. Amino acids: CASSFAAAWSAGELFF.

This clone occurred a few times. This chain joins TRBV6-6 and TRBJ2-7; D gene ambiguous. Trimming removed 0 bases from V and 5 bases from J, with 17 bases in between. CDR1 and CDR2 (germline): MNHNY, SVGAGI (reference sequence). CDR3 size: 16 residues. This CDR3 reads CASSYSPETQINEQYF. CDR3 sequence (DNA): TGTGCCAGCAGTTACTCTCCGGAGACGCAAATCAACGAGCAGTACTTC.

This chain uses TRBV5-8 with TRBJ2-3, with D tentatively TRBD2 (5 bases). Germline assignment: CDR1 SGHTS and CDR2 YDEGEE. V was shortened by 4 bases and J by 2 bases, with 17 bases between the two germline ends. The CDR3 extends over 16 amino acids. As DNA, the CDR3 is TGTGCCAGCAGCCCCAATTCGCGGAGGCCCACAGATACGCAGTATTTT. It specifies CASSPNSRRPTDTQYF.

The V gene is TRBV27, the J gene TRBJ1-2; 7 positions match TRBD1. The CDR3 runs to 14 residues. J was trimmed by 5 bases and V by 6 bases; bases with no gene match: 9. Per germline, CDR1 MNHEY and CDR2 SMNVEV (reference sequence). The CDR3 nucleotides are TGTGCCAGCAGCCCAACGGGACAGCTATATGGCTACACCTTC. This codes for CASSPTGQLYGYTF.

J is TRBJ2-7 and V is TRBV10-3, with 9 bases lining up with TRBD2. This CDR3 contains 14 residues. CDR1 is ENHRY, CDR2 SYGVKD, per germline. The V gene end was trimmed by 5 bases and the J gene end by 6 bases; junction bases not matched to a gene: 8. The CDR3 DNA reads TGTGCCATCAGTTATACCGGGACTAGCTCCGAGCAGTACTTC. It codes for CAISYTGTSSEQYF.

This clone was seen only once. The chain uses TRBV5-1 and TRBJ2-3; D may be TRBD2 (5 bases). Looked up from germline, CDR1 is SGHRS and CDR2 is YFSETQ. The V end was cut by 4 bases, the J end by 2 bases, with 14 bases between. CDR3 length: 15 amino acids. Written as DNA, the CDR3 is TGCGCCAGCAGCGTGACCGGCGGGCACACAGATACGCAGTATTTT. Amino acids: CASSVTGGHTDTQYF.

Here the CDR3 reads CASTSNYGYTF. The CDR3 DNA reads TGTGCCAGCACCAGTAACTATGGCTACACCTTC. The gene calls are TRBV28 and TRBJ1-2; D is uncertain. The CDR3 spans 11 residues. Looked up from germline, CDR1 is MDHEN and CDR2 is SYDVKM. The V gene lost 7 bases and the J gene lost 1 base, with 4 bases spanning the gap.

This CDR3 is CARAEPASGYTF. DNA for the CDR3: TGTGCTAGAGCTGAACCTGCGAGTGGCTACACCTTC. The rearrangement joins TRBV12-5 to TRBJ1-2, with D unclear. Germline V gene sequence: CDR1 LGHNT, CDR2 FRNRAP. V lost 9 bases and J lost 7, with 15 bases in between. The CDR3 spans 12 residues.

The chain couples TRBV5-4 to TRBJ2-3, with 10 bases fitting TRBD2. The ends lost 4 bases at V and 2 bases at J; junction bases unmatched: 7. Germline V CDR1 and CDR2: SGHNT, YYREEE (reference sequence). This CDR3 spans 16 amino acids. The CDR3 region has the DNA TGTGCCAGCAGCCGCGATCTAGCGGGGGCCACAGATACGCAGTATTTT. This gives the protein CASSRDLAGATDTQYF. The full variable domain, with the rest looked up from reference TRBV5-4 and TRBJ2-3, is ETGVTQSPTHLIKTRGQQVTLRCSSQSGHNTVSWYQQALGQGPQFIFQYYREEENGRGNFPPRFSGLQFPNYSSELNVNALELDDSALYLCASSRDLAGATDTQYFGPGTRLTVL.

A remark on this clone: Other DNA sequences in this sample translate to the same CDR3. This rearrangement joins TRBV18 to TRBJ2-7; weak D call: TRBD2 (6 bases). CDR3 length: 14 residues. With 2 bases removed from V and 0 bases from J, the gap between germline ends came to 8 bases. CDR1 KGHSH and CDR2 LQKENI come from the germline V gene. CDR3 sequence (DNA): TGTGCCAGCTCACCAACGGGAGTCTCCTACGAGCAGTACTTC. It codes for CASSPTGVSYEQYF.

This chain uses TRBV9 with TRBJ1-1; 7 nucleotides agree with TRBD1. Losses at the gene ends were 0 bases for V and 3 bases for J; bases not matched to a gene: 8. There are 16 residues in the CDR3. CDR1 and CDR2 from the germline V gene are SGDLS and YYNGEE. The DNA for the CDR3 is TGTGCCAGCAGCGTAGGGTCGGGAGGGGGCTACACTGAAGCTTTCTTT. This gives the protein CASSVGSGGGYTEAFF.

The CDR3: CASSQTSAGGQETQYF. DNA of the CDR3: TGTGCCAGCAGCCAGACTTCAGCGGGGGGTCAAGAGACCCAGTACTTC. The V gene is TRBV4-2, the J gene TRBJ2-5, with 9 nucleotides matching TRBD2. The germline CDR1 and CDR2 sequences are LGHNA and YNFKEQ. The CDR3 length is 16 residues. V gave up 3 bases and J gave up 2 bases; unmatched junction bases: 7.

This chain joins TRBV28 and TRBJ2-1; D is possibly TRBD1 (7 bases). Germline assignment: CDR1 MDHEN and CDR2 SYDVKM. The CDR3 length is 16 residues. Trimming removed 6 bases from V and 3 bases from J, with 18 bases in between. This CDR3 is CASSGRQGMHYNEQFF. The CDR3 region has the DNA TGTGCCAGCAGCGGGAGACAGGGAATGCACTACAATGAGCAGTTCTTC.

V usage is TRBV30 and J usage is TRBJ1-2; TRBD1 matches at 7 bases. This CDR3 has 13 amino acids. Germline CDR1 reads GTSNPN; CDR2 reads SVGIG (reference sequence). V lost 0 bases and J lost 4; bases outside the gene matches: 2. The CDR3 spells CAWSVQGPYGYTF. CDR3 sequence (DNA): TGTGCCTGGAGTGTACAGGGGCCCTATGGCTACACCTTC.

This clone was picked up a small number of times. The chain joins TRBV18 to TRBJ1-1; TRBD1 might be the D (6 bases). Trimming stripped 1 base from V and 4 bases from J, with 13 bases between. The CDR3 has 15 residues. CDR1 is KGHSH and CDR2 is LQKENI in the germline V gene. CDR3 region: CASSPQNRDGTEAFF. In DNA, the CDR3 is TGTGCCAGCTCACCACAAAACAGGGACGGCACTGAAGCTTTCTTT.

The CDR3 sequence is CASSLVGEGEQFF. The CDR3 DNA follows: TGTGCCAGCAGCTTAGTGGGCGAGGGTGAGCAGTTCTTC. This rearrangement joins TRBV7-9 to TRBJ2-1; D is possibly TRBD2 (5 bases). The CDR3 loop spans 13 amino acids. The germline V and J ends were trimmed by 1 base and 9 bases, with 10 bases remaining between them. In germline, CDR1 is SEHNR, CDR2 FQNEAQ (reference sequence).

A few counts support this clone. The chain employs TRBV4-1 and TRBJ1-2; D might be TRBD1 (5 bases). The CDR3 is 15 residues long. The V end was cut by 0 bases, the J end by 12 bases, with 20 bases between. Germline V lookup: CDR1 MGHRA, CDR2 YSYEKL. This chain's CDR3 is CASSQEGSRQSANTF. Here the CDR3 DNA reads TGCGCCAGCAGCCAAGAAGGTTCTCGACAGTCGGCTAACACCTTC.

CDR3 sequence: CASSRTGRGGEKLFF. For the CDR3, the DNA is TGTGCCAGCAGTCGGACCGGCAGGGGAGGGGAAAAACTGTTTTTT. This rearrangement joins TRBV6-4 to TRBJ1-4; possibly TRBD1 for D (6 bases). This CDR3 has 15 residues. V lost 5 bases and J lost 8, with 18 bases in between. CDR1 is MRHNA, CDR2 SNTAGT, per germline.